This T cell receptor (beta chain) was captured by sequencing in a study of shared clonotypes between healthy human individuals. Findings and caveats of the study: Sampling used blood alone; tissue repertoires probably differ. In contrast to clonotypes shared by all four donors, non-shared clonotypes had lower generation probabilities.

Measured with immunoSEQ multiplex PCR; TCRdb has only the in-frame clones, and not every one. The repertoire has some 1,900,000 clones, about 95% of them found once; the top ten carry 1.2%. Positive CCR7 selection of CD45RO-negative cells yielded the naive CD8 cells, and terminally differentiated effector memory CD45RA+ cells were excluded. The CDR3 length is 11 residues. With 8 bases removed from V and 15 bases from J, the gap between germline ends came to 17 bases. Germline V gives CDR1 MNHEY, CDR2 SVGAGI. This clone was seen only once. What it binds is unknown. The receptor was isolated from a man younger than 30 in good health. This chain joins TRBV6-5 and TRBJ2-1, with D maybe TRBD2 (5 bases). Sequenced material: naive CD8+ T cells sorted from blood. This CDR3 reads CASRAGKQRFF. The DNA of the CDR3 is TGTGCCAGCCGAGCCGGGAAACAAAGGTTCTTC.